Detailed here is one TCR beta chain. The antigen remains undetermined. The data were taken from a study of regulatory T cells in long-lasting Graves disease. Trimming shortened V by 6 bases and J by 3 bases, and 12 bases separated the two germline ends. Per the germline V gene, CDR1 is LNHDA and CDR2 is SQIVND (reference sequence). The CDR3 runs to 14 residues. Whole-study results and caveats: Persistent disease was associated with favored TRBV28 usage and with favored use of TRBJ1-2 and TRBJ2-5.

CDR3 regions were amplified by Arm-PCR using iRepertoire HTBI primers to build TCR beta libraries. TCRdb redid the calling of the multiplex PCR reads with MiXCR, one entry per CDR3 protein. The data hold roughly 430,000 distinct CDR3 sequences, with less than 20% observed a single time. Time point described: newly diagnosed GD, antithyroid drugs for less than 3 months. PBMCs were the source of the RNA used for TCR sequencing. This same sample was also taken into another study, of T cells in Graves' hyperthyroidism and ophthalmopathy.

The sequenced sample was peripheral blood mononuclear cells (PBMCs), obtained at new diagnosis, from a patient treated with antithyroid drugs. This chain joins TRBV19 and TRBJ2-1; D perhaps matches TRBD2 (7 bases). The TCR comes from a woman in her 30s with Graves disease. The DNA of the CDR3 is TGTGCCAGTAGAAAGGGGGGGAGCTACAATGAGCAGTTCTTC. Protein: CASRKGGSYNEQFF. The full variable domain, with the rest looked up from reference TRBV19 and TRBJ2-1, is DGGITQSPKYLFRKEGQNVTLSCEQNLNHDAMYWYRQDPGQGLRLIYYSQIVNDFQKGDIAEGYSVSREKKESFPLTVTSAQKNPTAFYLCASRKGGSYNEQFFGPGTRLTVL.